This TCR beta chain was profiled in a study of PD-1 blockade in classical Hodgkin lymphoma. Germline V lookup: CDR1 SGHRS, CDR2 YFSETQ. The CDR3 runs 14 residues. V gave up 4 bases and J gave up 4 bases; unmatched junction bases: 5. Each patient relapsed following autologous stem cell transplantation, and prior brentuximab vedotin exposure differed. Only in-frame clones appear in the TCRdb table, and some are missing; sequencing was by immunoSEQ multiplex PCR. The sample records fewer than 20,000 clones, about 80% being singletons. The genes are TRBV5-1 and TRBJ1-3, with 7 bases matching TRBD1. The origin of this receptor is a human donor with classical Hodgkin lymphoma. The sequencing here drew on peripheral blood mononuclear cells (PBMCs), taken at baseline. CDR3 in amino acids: CASSPQTGGNTIYF. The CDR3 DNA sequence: TGCGCCAGCAGCCCACAGACAGGGGGAAACACCATATATTTT.